The 24 T cell receptor beta chains given below trace back to one sample, sequenced in a study of long-term antiretroviral therapy in people with HIV. At survey level, the immunoSEQ assay was run in its v3.0 version. Sequenced by immunoSEQ multiplex PCR; TCRdb stores in-frame clones only, minus some. The table has some 15,000 clones, more than 75% seen once. The sample here was unsorted PBMCs, taken 3.1 years after starting antiretroviral therapy. The receptors were sampled from a man aged 40-50 years with HIV.

The J gene is TRBJ1-5, the V gene TRBV27; 8 bases align to TRBD1. In germline, CDR1 is MNHEY, CDR2 SMNVEV (reference sequence). This CDR3 is built from 13 residues. With 5 bases clipped from V and 4 bases from J, the junction kept 1 base outside the gene matches. In DNA, the CDR3 is TGTGCCAGCAGTAACAGGGGGAATCAGCCCCAGCATTTT. It is translated as CASSNRGNQPQHF.

V is TRBV5-1 and J is TRBJ2-3; 8 nucleotides match TRBD1. Trimming cost V 2 bases and J 1 base; bases outside gene matches: 6. Germline CDR1 reads SGHRS; CDR2 reads YFSETQ. The CDR3 extends over 16 amino acids. The DNA of the CDR3 is TGCGCCAGCAGCTTATCGGACAGGGCTGGCACAGATACGCAGTATTTT. Protein: CASSLSDRAGTDTQYF.

This sequence joins TRBV6-1 and TRBJ2-1; D not certain. The ends were cut back, 4 bases at V and 8 bases at J, with 9 bases in the middle. Germline values: CDR1 MNHNS, CDR2 SASEGT. CDR3 size: 12 residues. The CDR3 loop reads CASSARVDEQFF. CDR3 nucleotide sequence: TGTGCCAGCAGTGCTAGAGTCGATGAGCAGTTCTTC.

The rearrangement joins TRBV2 to TRBJ1-1, with no clear D. The CDR3 is 13 residues long. Trimming removed 10 bases at V and 2 bases at J, with 14 bases between. CDR1 SNHLY and CDR2 FYNNEI come from the germline V gene. CDR3 DNA: TGTGCCACCCAATACACATCCAACACTGAAGCTTTCTTT. Translating gives CATQYTSNTEAFF.

CDR3 in DNA: TGTGCCAGCAGTGAAAGGAGGAATGAGCAGTTCTTC. Amino acids: CASSERRNEQFF. The chain joins TRBV2 to TRBJ2-1; D is perhaps TRBD2 (5 bases). This CDR3 region has 12 residues. Germline V gene lookup returns CDR1 SNHLY and CDR2 FYNNEI. The V and J ends lost 2 bases and 7 bases respectively, with 6 bases between them.

The gene calls are TRBV29-1 and TRBJ1-2; tentatively, D is TRBD1 (6 bases). This CDR3 spans 12 amino acids. Germline CDR1 and CDR2: SQVTM and ANQGSEA. Trimming stripped 7 bases from V and 6 bases from J, with 15 bases between. The CDR3 is CSAETGWDGYTF. CDR3 nucleotide sequence: TGCAGCGCCGAGACAGGATGGGATGGCTACACCTTC.

The chain recombines TRBV27 with TRBJ2-7, with D unresolved. The CDR3 sequence is 13 residues long. V was clipped by 0 bases and J by 3 bases, with 6 bases between them. CDR1 MNHEY and CDR2 SMNVEV come from the germline V gene (reference sequence). CDR3 bases: TGTGCCAGCAGTTTATCGTACAGCTACGAGCAGTACTTC. It translates to CASSLSYSYEQYF.

The chain employs TRBV15 and TRBJ2-7; either TRBD1 or TRBD2 may supply D (6 bases each). Germline V gives CDR1 LNHNV, CDR2 YYDKDF (reference sequence). V lost 0 bases and J 7 bases, leaving 16 bases between the germline ends. The CDR3 consists of 15 residues. This CDR3 is CATSRDSGRGWEQYF. CDR3 bases: TGTGCCACCAGCAGAGATAGCGGCAGGGGTTGGGAGCAGTACTTC. Full variable domain (outside the CDR3, taken from reference TRBV15 and TRBJ2-7): DAMVIQNPRYQVTQFGKPVTLSCSQTLNHNVMYWYQQKSSQAPKLLFHYYDKDFNNEADTPDNFQSRRPNTSFCFLDIRSPGLGDTAMYLCATSRDSGRGWEQYFGPGTRLTVT.

The rearrangement joins TRBV5-1 to TRBJ2-7, with D possibly being TRBD1 or TRBD2 (6 bases each). The length of the CDR3 is 14 residues. The germline V and J ends were trimmed by 0 bases and 3 bases, with 10 bases remaining between them. From germline, CDR1 is SGHRS and CDR2 YFSETQ. CDR3: CASSLGGGYYEQYF. The CDR3 DNA sequence: TGCGCCAGCAGCTTGGGAGGGGGGTACTACGAGCAGTACTTC.

This clone was seen more than once but under ten times. The chain couples TRBV27 to TRBJ1-5; D uncertain. Trimming removed 3 bases at V and 0 bases at J, with 3 bases between. The CDR3 covers 13 residues. Per the germline V gene, CDR1 is MNHEY and CDR2 is SMNVEV (reference sequence). This CDR3 reads CASSLTSNQPQHF. CDR3 DNA: TGTGCCAGCAGTTTGACTAGCAATCAGCCCCAGCATTTT.

The chain carries TRBV11-2 and TRBJ1-2; D is ambiguous. Trimming removed 4 bases from V and 1 base from J, with 7 bases in between. The CDR3 contains 13 residues. Germline V gene lookup returns CDR1 SGHAT and CDR2 FQNNGV. The CDR3 region has the DNA TGTGCCAGCAGCTCGGGGTTTAACTATGGCTACACCTTC. This encodes CASSSGFNYGYTF.

The V gene is TRBV11-2, the J gene TRBJ1-2; D is perhaps TRBD1 (5 bases). V was trimmed by 5 bases and J by 0 bases, leaving 16 bases between them. Germline V gene data show CDR1 as SGHAT and CDR2 as FQNNGV. The CDR3 runs to 16 residues. The CDR3 region has the DNA TGTGCCAGCAGCCGCTTGGTACGGGGCTCTAACTATGGCTACACCTTC. Protein sequence: CASSRLVRGSNYGYTF.

This clone was recorded a few times. The chain joins TRBV10-2 to TRBJ1-3; D is uncertain. Germline CDR1 is WSHSY and CDR2 is SAAADI. The length of the CDR3 is 14 residues. V lost 0 bases and J lost 4, with 7 bases in between. CDR3 nucleotide sequence: TGCGCCAGCAGTGAGTCGGTCACAGGAAACACCATATATTTT. Its translation: CASSESVTGNTIYF.

The gene calls are TRBV4-1 and TRBJ2-7; 7 bases are shared with TRBD1. The length of the CDR3 is 15 residues. The germline V gene encodes CDR1 MGHRA and CDR2 YSYEKL. Losses at the gene ends were 0 bases for V and 3 bases for J; bases not matched to a gene: 5. CDR3 bases: TGCGCCAGCAGCCAAGATAGAAACAGGGGCTACGAGCAGTACTTC. It yields the protein CASSQDRNRGYEQYF.

In its sample, this clone was seen a few times. The chain uses TRBV7-9 and TRBJ2-7, with 7 bases lining up with TRBD2. There are 13 residues in the CDR3. The V gene's germline CDR1 is SEHNR and CDR2 FQNEAQ (reference sequence). J was trimmed by 0 bases and V by 6 bases; bases with no gene match: 2. The CDR3 protein is CASRGGYSYEQYF. The CDR3 region has the DNA TGTGCCAGCAGGGGGGGGTACTCCTACGAGCAGTACTTC.

The chain recombines TRBV18 with TRBJ2-7; no clear D gene. The CDR3 has 14 amino acids. The germline V gene has CDR1 KGHSH and CDR2 LQKENI. V was shortened by 3 bases and J by 6 bases, with 15 bases between the two germline ends. The CDR3 loop reads CASSPGPTAREQYF. Written as DNA, the CDR3 is TGTGCCAGCTCACCCGGCCCAACGGCCCGCGAGCAGTACTTC.

This chain connects TRBV5-6 to TRBJ1-4; D perhaps matches TRBD1 (5 bases). Per the germline V gene, CDR1 is SGHDT and CDR2 is YYEEEE. This CDR3 contains 16 residues. Trimming removed 4 bases from V and 3 bases from J, with 16 bases in between. The CDR3 DNA follows: TGTGCCAGCAGCCCTTACGGGGGAGAGGCTAATGAAAAACTGTTTTTT. It specifies CASSPYGGEANEKLFF.

The V gene is TRBV6-1, the J gene TRBJ2-7, with D maybe TRBD1 (5 bases). This CDR3 contains 14 residues. The germline V and J ends were trimmed by 1 base and 3 bases, with 10 bases remaining between them. CDR1 and CDR2 from the germline V gene are MNHNS and SASEGT. The CDR3: CASSEEVGVYEQYF. The DNA of the CDR3 is TGTGCCAGCAGTGAAGAGGTAGGGGTCTACGAGCAGTACTTC.

The rearrangement links TRBV11-2 to TRBJ2-7; 9 nucleotides line up with TRBD1. This CDR3 spans 15 amino acids. CDR1 and CDR2 (germline): SGHAT, FQNNGV. J lost 2 bases, V lost 3 bases, and 5 bases had no gene match. The CDR3 sequence is CASSFPGQGPYEQYF. Written as DNA, the CDR3 is TGTGCCAGCAGCTTCCCGGGACAGGGCCCCTACGAGCAGTACTTC.

The chain employs TRBV15 and TRBJ1-2, with a tentative D call TRBD1 (6 bases). Germline V lookup: CDR1 LNHNV, CDR2 YYDKDF (reference sequence). Trimming removed 3 bases at V and 4 bases at J, with 18 bases between. The CDR3 length is 16 residues. Here the CDR3 DNA reads TGTGCCACCAGCAGCAGAGGGGGAGAGGATCTCTATGGCTACACCTTC. Residues: CATSSRGGEDLYGYTF. Full variable domain (rest looked up from reference TRBV15 and TRBJ1-2): DAMVIQNPRYQVTQFGKPVTLSCSQTLNHNVMYWYQQKSSQAPKLLFHYYDKDFNNEADTPDNFQSRRPNTSFCFLDIRSPGLGDTAMYLCATSSRGGEDLYGYTFGSGTRLTVV.

V usage is TRBV7-9 and J usage is TRBJ2-7; no clear D. CDR1 is SEHNR, CDR2 FQNEAQ, per germline (reference sequence). Trimming pared 4 bases from V and 2 bases from J, leaving 6 bases between. This CDR3 has 12 amino acids. This chain's CDR3 is CASSSSPYEQYF. CDR3 DNA sequence: TGTGCCAGCAGCTCGTCCCCCTACGAGCAGTACTTC.

The chain joins TRBV28 to TRBJ2-7, with D maybe TRBD1 (6 bases). CDR3 length: 13 amino acids. The germline V gene encodes CDR1 MDHEN and CDR2 SYDVKM. The V gene lost 3 bases and the J gene lost 7 bases, with 13 bases spanning the gap. The CDR3: CASSFGGAGEQYF. The CDR3 bases are TGTGCCAGCAGTTTTGGGGGCGCAGGGGAGCAGTACTTC. Variable domain in full (rest from reference TRBV28 and TRBJ2-7): DVKVTQSSRYLVKRTGEKVFLECVQDMDHENMFWYRQDPGLGLRLIYFSYDVKMKEKGDIPEGYSVSREKKERFSLILESASTNQTSMYLCASSFGGAGEQYFGPGTRLTVT.

This clone was detected only once. The rearrangement uses TRBV6-5 and TRBJ2-1; 11 nucleotides match TRBD2. The V gene's germline CDR1 is MNHEY and CDR2 SVGAGI. The CDR3 spans 14 residues. J was trimmed by 4 bases and V by 7 bases; bases with no gene match: 3. The CDR3 sequence: CASKLAGGYNEQFF. CDR3 nucleotide sequence: TGTGCCAGCAAATTAGCGGGGGGGTACAATGAGCAGTTCTTC.

This sequence joins TRBV5-1 and TRBJ1-4; 8 bases match TRBD1. The CDR3 has 18 residues. With 4 bases clipped from V and 0 bases from J, the junction kept 11 bases outside the gene matches. Germline CDR1 SGHRS, CDR2 YFSETQ. The CDR3 here is CASSKIQGAQATNEKLFF. DNA of the CDR3: TGCGCCAGCAGCAAGATTCAGGGGGCGCAGGCAACTAATGAAAAACTGTTTTTT.